The sequence of this T cell receptor beta chain was determined in a study of beta chain features in type 1 diabetes. This CDR3 contains 12 residues. Germline values: CDR1 SGHRS, CDR2 YFSETQ. V shed 3 bases and J 6 bases; nucleotides not matched to a gene: 2. The table lists this clone with a few counts. The antigen remains unidentified. Sorting that relied on CD45RO/CCR7/CD25/CD127/CD95/CD27 yielded CD4+ naive, central memory, regulatory and stem cell-like memory cells. General observations from the study: VDJ junctions from patients with type 1 diabetes contained fewer insertions and more deletions. Any role of HLA type in TCRB rearrangement remained unresolved here. Type 1 diabetes patients showed a moderate but significant shortening of TCRB CDR3s in all four CD4+ subsets.

All of the isolated RNA was reverse transcribed, so expressed TCRB transcripts were sequenced. Using immunoSEQ multiplex PCR, the repertoire was profiled, and TCRdb retains in-frame clones only, with some absent. Of about 160,000 clones listed, 6.5% to 8.5% were seen once; the top ten hold around 0.5%. The chain has TRBV5-1 and TRBJ2-7; 8 bases align to TRBD1. What was sequenced was central memory CD4+ T cells from blood. The TCR sequence derives from a young woman with type 1 diabetes. CDR3 sequence: CASSSGQGEQYF. CDR3 coding DNA: TGCGCCAGCAGCTCCGGACAGGGCGAGCAGTACTTC.